Shown below are 8 T cell receptor beta chains from a single sample sequenced in a study of T cell repertoires in cytomegalovirus infection. Antigens of these TCRs are unknown. TCRdb ran MiXCR on the reads and lists one entry per CDR3 protein. Among 570,000 or so distinct CDR3 sequences listed, over 35% were seen once. This specimen consisted of cultured PBMCs, obtained from culture after CMV antigen stimulation. The receptors were sampled from a human donor in good health (CMV status not recorded). Some clones in this sample may be carry-over from other donors' samples.

The chain combines TRBV6-6 with TRBJ2-1; D may be TRBD2 (5 bases). The CDR3 runs to 16 residues. Germline V gene data show CDR1 as MNHNY and CDR2 as SVGAGI (reference sequence). V lost 6 bases to trimming and J lost 0 bases, with 15 bases between them. In nucleotides, the CDR3 is TGTGCCAGCAGCTCGTCCGACTATTTCTCCTACAATGAGCAGTTCTTC. Its translation: CASSSSDYFSYNEQFF.

This clonotype was counted only a few times. The V and J genes are TRBV28 and TRBJ2-2; 7 nucleotides line up with TRBD1. The V gene end was trimmed by 5 bases and the J gene end by 9 bases; junction bases not matched to a gene: 9. The CDR3 extends over 14 amino acids. In germline, CDR1 is MDHEN, CDR2 SYDVKM. CDR3 bases: TGTGCCAGCAGTGGATACGACAGGGCCCGGGAGCTGTTTTTT. The encoded protein is CASSGYDRARELFF. The full variable domain, rest sourced from reference TRBV28 and TRBJ2-2, is DVKVTQSSRYLVKRTGEKVFLECVQDMDHENMFWYRQDPGLGLRLIYFSYDVKMKEKGDIPEGYSVSREKKERFSLILESASTNQTSMYLCASSGYDRARELFFGEGSRLTVL.

There are a few counts of this clonotype. This chain connects TRBV28 to TRBJ2-4; D is unresolved. In germline, CDR1 is MDHEN, CDR2 SYDVKM. CDR3 length: 15 amino acids. V lost 11 bases and J lost 0, with 17 bases in between. Here the CDR3 DNA reads TGTGCCTCAACCGACGGATCCATAGCCAAAAACATTCAGTACTTC. As protein: CASTDGSIAKNIQYF.

The chain links TRBV2 to TRBJ1-2; D gene uncertain. The CDR3 length is 13 residues. Germline V gives CDR1 SNHLY, CDR2 FYNNEI. V was shortened by 2 bases and J by 8 bases, with 12 bases between the two germline ends. CDR3 DNA sequence: TGTGCCAGCAGTGAACAGGAGTCTCAGGGCTACACCTTC. Translating gives CASSEQESQGYTF. Full variable domain (missing parts from reference TRBV2 and TRBJ1-2): EPEVTQTPSHQVTQMGQEVILRCVPISNHLYFYWYRQILGQKVEFLVSFYNNEISEKSEIFDDQFSVERPDGSNFTLKIRSTKLEDSAMYFCASSEQESQGYTFGSGTRLTVV.

The rearrangement joins TRBV30 to TRBJ2-2; D is uncertain. Trimming removed 2 bases at V and 3 bases at J, with 7 bases between. Germline V lookup: CDR1 GTSNPN, CDR2 SVGIG (reference sequence). The CDR3 covers 13 residues. The CDR3 here is CAWSNFDTGELFF. The CDR3 coding sequence is TGTGCCTGGAGTAACTTTGACACCGGGGAGCTGTTTTTT.

In regard to this clonotype: Relative to the germline gene, one junction end is altered; a read error may explain this. This chain uses TRBV12-3 or TRBV12-4 with TRBJ1-3; the D is unclear. This CDR3 comprises 14 residues. The CDR3 is CASRLDPSGNTIYF. The CDR3 DNA reads TGTGCCAGCAGGTTAGACCCCTCTGGAAACACCATATATTTT.

The chain is built from TRBV7-7 and TRBJ1-5, with no clear D. The CDR3 loop spans 15 amino acids. Germline loops: CDR1 SSHAT, CDR2 FNYEAQ (reference sequence). Trimming removed 3 bases from V and 0 bases from J, with 9 bases in between. Here the CDR3 DNA reads TGTGCCAGCAGCTTTGGCGACTATAGCAATCAGCCCCAGCATTTT. Translating it yields CASSFGDYSNQPQHF.

The chain employs TRBV7-2 and TRBJ2-3, with 7 bases fitting TRBD2. The trim removed 6 bases at V and 1 base at J, leaving 7 bases unmatched. Per germline, CDR1 SGHTA and CDR2 FQGNSA. The CDR3 length is 15 residues. DNA of the CDR3: TGTGCCAGCAGTCAGTCACGGGGGGGCACAGATACGCAGTATTTT. Translation: CASSQSRGGTDTQYF. Complete variable domain (other parts from reference TRBV7-2 and TRBJ2-3): GAGVSQSPSNKVTEKGKDVELRCDPISGHTALYWYRQSLGQGLEFLIYFQGNSAPDKSGLPSDRFSAERTGGSVSTLTIQRTQQEDSAVYLCASSQSRGGTDTQYFGPGTRLTVL.